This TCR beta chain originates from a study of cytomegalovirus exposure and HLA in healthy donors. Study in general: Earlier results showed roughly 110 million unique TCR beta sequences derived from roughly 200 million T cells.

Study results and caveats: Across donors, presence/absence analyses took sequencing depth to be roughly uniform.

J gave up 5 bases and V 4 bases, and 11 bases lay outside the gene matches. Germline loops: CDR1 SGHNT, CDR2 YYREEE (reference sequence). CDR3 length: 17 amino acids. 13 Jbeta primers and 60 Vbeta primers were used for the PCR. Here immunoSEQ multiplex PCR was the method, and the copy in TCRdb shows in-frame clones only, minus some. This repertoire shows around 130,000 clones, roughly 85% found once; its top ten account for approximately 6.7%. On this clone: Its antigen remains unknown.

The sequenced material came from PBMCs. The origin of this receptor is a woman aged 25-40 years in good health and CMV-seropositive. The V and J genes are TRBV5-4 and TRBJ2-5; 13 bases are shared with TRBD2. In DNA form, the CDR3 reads TGTGCCAGCAGCCCCTCCTCACTAGCGGGGGGGCGGGAGACCCAGTACTTC. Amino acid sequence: CASSPSSLAGGRETQYF.